This entry is about one T cell receptor beta chain. The data were taken from a study of blood T cell repertoires in COVID-19. The CDR3 has 13 amino acids. V lost 2 bases to trimming and J lost 8 bases, with 12 bases between them. Germline CDR1 SEHNR, CDR2 FQNEAQ (reference sequence). Participants were placed into cohorts based on the clinical history they reported. Clones were read by immunoSEQ multiplex PCR, and TCRdb kept only the in-frame ones, dropping some. The sample yields a few hundred thousand clones, under 90% seen once. The V gene is TRBV7-9, the J gene TRBJ1-2; TRBD1 might be the D (5 bases). The sequenced sample consisted of PBMCs or T cells enriched from blood (not recorded which). This clonotype was sampled from a woman aged 25 to 39 who had recovered from COVID-19. The CDR3 nucleotides are TGTGCCAGCAGCTTAATAGGGGAAGGAGGCTACACCTTC. Translation gives CASSLIGEGGYTF.